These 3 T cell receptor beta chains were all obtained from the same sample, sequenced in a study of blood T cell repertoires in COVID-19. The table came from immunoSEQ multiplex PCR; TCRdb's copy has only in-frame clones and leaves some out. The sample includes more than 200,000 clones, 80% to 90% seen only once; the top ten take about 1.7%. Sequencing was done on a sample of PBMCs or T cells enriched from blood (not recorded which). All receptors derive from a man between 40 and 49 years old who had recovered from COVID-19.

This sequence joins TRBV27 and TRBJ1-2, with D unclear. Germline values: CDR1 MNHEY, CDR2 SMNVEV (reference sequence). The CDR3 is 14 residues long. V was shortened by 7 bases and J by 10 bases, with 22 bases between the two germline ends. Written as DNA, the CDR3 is TGTGCCAGCACCCTAAGCGGCAAATTTTTTGACTACACCTTC. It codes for CASTLSGKFFDYTF.

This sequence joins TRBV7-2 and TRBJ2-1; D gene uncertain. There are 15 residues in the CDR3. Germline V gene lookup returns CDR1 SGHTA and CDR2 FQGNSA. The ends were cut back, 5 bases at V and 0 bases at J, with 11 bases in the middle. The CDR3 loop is CASSPYRTSYNEQFF. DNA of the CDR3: TGTGCCAGCAGCCCGTATAGAACCTCCTACAATGAGCAGTTCTTC.

This CDR3 reads CASSQGVSSTEAFF. DNA for the CDR3: TGCGCCAGCAGCCAGGGGGTCTCGAGCACTGAAGCTTTCTTT. V is TRBV5-1 and J is TRBJ1-1, with 7 bases aligning to TRBD1. This CDR3 contains 14 residues. Germline trimming cut 4 bases from V and 4 bases from J; bases unmatched to any gene: 7. Germline V lookup: CDR1 SGHRS, CDR2 YFSETQ. The full variable domain, rest sourced from reference TRBV5-1 and TRBJ1-1, is KAGVTQTPRYLIKTRGQQVTLSCSPISGHRSVSWYQQTPGQGLQFLFEYFSETQRNKGNFPGRFSGRQFSNSRSEMNVSTLELGDSALYLCASSQGVSSTEAFFGQGTRLTVV.